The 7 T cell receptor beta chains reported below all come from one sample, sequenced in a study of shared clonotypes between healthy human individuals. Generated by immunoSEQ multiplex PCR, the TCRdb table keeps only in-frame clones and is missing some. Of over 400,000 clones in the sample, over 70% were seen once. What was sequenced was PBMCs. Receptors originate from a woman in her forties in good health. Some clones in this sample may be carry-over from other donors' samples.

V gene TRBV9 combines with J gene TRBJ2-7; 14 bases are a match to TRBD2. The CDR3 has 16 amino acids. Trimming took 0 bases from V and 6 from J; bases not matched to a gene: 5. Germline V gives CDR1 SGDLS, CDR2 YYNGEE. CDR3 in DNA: TGTGCCAGCAGCGTAGGACCGGGACTAGCGGGAGCCGAGCAGTACTTC. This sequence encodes CASSVGPGLAGAEQYF.

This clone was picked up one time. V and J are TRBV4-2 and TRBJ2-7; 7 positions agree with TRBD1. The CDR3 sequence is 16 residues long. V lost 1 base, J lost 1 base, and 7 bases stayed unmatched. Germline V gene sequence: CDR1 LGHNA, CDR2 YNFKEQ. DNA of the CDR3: TGTGCCAGCAGCCAAGTAGAGGCAGGGGGATCCTACGAGCAGTACTTC. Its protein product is CASSQVEAGGSYEQYF.

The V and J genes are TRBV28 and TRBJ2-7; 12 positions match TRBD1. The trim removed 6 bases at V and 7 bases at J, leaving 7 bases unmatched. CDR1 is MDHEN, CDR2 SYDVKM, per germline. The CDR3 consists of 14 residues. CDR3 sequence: CASRVGQGAGEQYF. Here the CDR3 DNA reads TGTGCCAGCAGGGTGGGACAGGGGGCAGGTGAGCAGTACTTC.

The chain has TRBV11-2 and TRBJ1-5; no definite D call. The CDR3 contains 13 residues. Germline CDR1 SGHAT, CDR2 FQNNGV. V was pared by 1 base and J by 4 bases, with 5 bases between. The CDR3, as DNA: TGTGCCAGCAGCTTAGCGCCGAATCAGCCCCAGCATTTT. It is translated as CASSLAPNQPQHF.

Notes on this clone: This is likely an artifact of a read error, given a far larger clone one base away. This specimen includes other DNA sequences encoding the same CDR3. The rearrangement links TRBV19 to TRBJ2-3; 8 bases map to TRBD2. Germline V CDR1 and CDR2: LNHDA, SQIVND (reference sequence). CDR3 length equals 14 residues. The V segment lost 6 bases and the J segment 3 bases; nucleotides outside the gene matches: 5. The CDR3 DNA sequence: TGTGCCAGTAGAGGGGGACTAGGGACAGATACGCAGTATTTT. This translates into CASRGGLGTDTQYF.

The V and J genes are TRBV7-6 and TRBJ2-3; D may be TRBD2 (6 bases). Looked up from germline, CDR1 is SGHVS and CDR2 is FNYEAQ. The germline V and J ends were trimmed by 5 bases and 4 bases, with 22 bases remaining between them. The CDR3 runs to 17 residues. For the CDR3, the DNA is TGTGCCAGCAGCCCAAGTCCGGCGGGAAGCTACGCAGATACGCAGTATTTT. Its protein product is CASSPSPAGSYADTQYF.

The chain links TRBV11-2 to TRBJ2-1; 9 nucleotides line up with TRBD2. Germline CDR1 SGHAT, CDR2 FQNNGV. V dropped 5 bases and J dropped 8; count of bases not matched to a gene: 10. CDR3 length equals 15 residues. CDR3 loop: CASSLRGAGGDEQFF. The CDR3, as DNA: TGTGCCAGCAGCCTCCGCGGGGCGGGAGGGGATGAGCAGTTCTTC.